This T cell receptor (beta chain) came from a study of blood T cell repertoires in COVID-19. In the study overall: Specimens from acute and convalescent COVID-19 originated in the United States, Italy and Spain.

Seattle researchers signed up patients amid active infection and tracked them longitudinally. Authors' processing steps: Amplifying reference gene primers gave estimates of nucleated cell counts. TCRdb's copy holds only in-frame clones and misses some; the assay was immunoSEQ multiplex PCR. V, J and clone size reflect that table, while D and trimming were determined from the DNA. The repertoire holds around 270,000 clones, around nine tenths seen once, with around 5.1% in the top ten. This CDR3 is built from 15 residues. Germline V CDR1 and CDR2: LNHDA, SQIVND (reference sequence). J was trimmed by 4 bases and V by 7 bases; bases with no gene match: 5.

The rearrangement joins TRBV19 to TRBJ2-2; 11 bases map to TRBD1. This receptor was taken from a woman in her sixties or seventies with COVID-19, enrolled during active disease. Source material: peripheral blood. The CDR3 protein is CASKGQGVGTGELFF. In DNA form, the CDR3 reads TGTGCCAGTAAGGGACAGGGGGTCGGCACCGGGGAGCTGTTTTTT.